Below, 14 T cell receptor beta chains from the same sample are listed, as sequenced in a study of blood T cell repertoires in COVID-19. Profiling relied on immunoSEQ multiplex PCR, and the TCRdb table lists in-frame clones only, not all of them. Of more than 95,000 clones in the sample, approximately 85% were seen once. Sequencing was done on a sample of peripheral blood. All receptors derive from a woman older than 75 with COVID-19, enrolled during active disease.

In DNA, the CDR3 is TGTGCCAGCAGTCGAGGGACAGGGGGCCAAGCTTTCTTT. As protein: CASSRGTGGQAFF. The rearrangement joins TRBV6-5 to TRBJ1-1; 12 nucleotides match TRBD1. Germline V gives CDR1 MNHEY, CDR2 SVGAGI. The ends lost 5 bases at V and 9 bases at J; junction bases unmatched: 4. This CDR3 comprises 13 residues.

Written as DNA, the CDR3 is TGTGCCAGCAGTGGGACAGGGGGTGACGAGACCCAGTACTTC. Encoded protein: CASSGTGGDETQYF. V and J are TRBV5-4 and TRBJ2-5; 11 bases are shared with TRBD1. The germline CDR1 and CDR2 sequences are SGHNT and YYREEE (reference sequence). This CDR3 region has 14 residues. V was pared by 5 bases and J by 5 bases, with 5 bases of the junction left unmatched. The full variable domain, in which reference TRBV5-4 and TRBJ2-5 provide the parts outside the CDR3, is ETGVTQSPTHLIKTRGQQVTLRCSSQSGHNTVSWYQQALGQGPQFIFQYYREEENGRGNFPPRFSGLQFPNYSSELNVNALELDDSALYLCASSGTGGDETQYFGPGTRLLVL.

In its sample, this clone was seen a few times. V is TRBV11-2 and J is TRBJ2-7, with 7 bases that match TRBD2. The J segment lost 0 bases and the V segment lost 3 bases, leaving 11 bases of the junction unmatched. The germline gives CDR1 SGHAT, CDR2 FQNNGV. This CDR3 region has 17 residues. CDR3 residues: CASSFGGLGGSSYEQYF. The CDR3 region has the DNA TGTGCCAGCAGCTTCGGTGGGCTCGGGGGGAGCTCCTACGAGCAGTACTTC.

In the case of this clone: Within the sample, other DNA sequences also encode this same CDR3. This chain uses TRBV6-5 with TRBJ1-6; 7 nucleotides align to TRBD1. Germline trimming cut 5 bases from V and 6 bases from J; bases unmatched to any gene: 4. The CDR3 has 14 amino acids. Germline CDR1 MNHEY, CDR2 SVGAGI. The CDR3 DNA reads TGTGCCAGCAGTCCCGGGACAGCTAATTCACCCCTCCACTTT. It specifies CASSPGTANSPLHF.

The chain carries TRBV11-2 and TRBJ2-1; 9 bases agree with TRBD2. CDR1 and CDR2 (germline): SGHAT, FQNNGV. The length of the CDR3 is 17 residues. The trim removed 0 bases at V and 7 bases at J, leaving 10 bases unmatched. This CDR3 is CASSLDSREAGGNEQFF. The CDR3 region has the DNA TGTGCCAGCAGCTTAGATTCGCGGGAGGCGGGGGGGAATGAGCAGTTCTTC.

The J gene is TRBJ2-3, the V gene TRBV19; 8 positions match TRBD1. The V gene end was trimmed by 5 bases and the J gene end by 0 bases; junction bases not matched to a gene: 10. In germline, CDR1 is LNHDA, CDR2 SQIVND (reference sequence). The CDR3 has 17 amino acids. CDR3 nucleotides: TGTGCCAGTAGTGCCGGACAGGGTCAGACCAGCACAGATACGCAGTATTTT. Its translation is CASSAGQGQTSTDTQYF.

The chain joins TRBV6-1 to TRBJ1-2, with 7 bases lining up with TRBD1. Germline CDR1 and CDR2: MNHNS and SASEGT. V lost 2 bases to trimming and J lost 3 bases; unmatched junction nucleotides: 6. This CDR3 has 15 amino acids. CDR3 in DNA: TGTGCCAGCAGTGAATTCAACAGGGGAGACTATGGCTACACCTTC. It specifies CASSEFNRGDYGYTF.

The genes are TRBV5-1 and TRBJ2-7; TRBD1 agrees at 7 bases. Germline V CDR1 and CDR2: SGHRS, YFSETQ. V lost 4 bases to trimming and J lost 3 bases; unmatched junction nucleotides: 7. CDR3 length equals 14 residues. The CDR3 spells CASSKGQVGYEQYF. The DNA for the CDR3 is TGCGCCAGCAGCAAAGGACAGGTGGGCTACGAGCAGTACTTC. The full variable domain, with the rest looked up from reference TRBV5-1 and TRBJ2-7, is KAGVTQTPRYLIKTRGQQVTLSCSPISGHRSVSWYQQTPGQGLQFLFEYFSETQRNKGNFPGRFSGRQFSNSRSEMNVSTLELGDSALYLCASSKGQVGYEQYFGPGTRLTVT.

This rearrangement joins TRBV9 to TRBJ2-1, with 10 bases aligning to TRBD1. The germline V gene encodes CDR1 SGDLS and CDR2 YYNGEE. CDR3 length: 15 residues. V gave up 3 bases and J gave up 5 bases; unmatched junction bases: 5. The CDR3 sequence: CASSARDRGDNEQFF. The CDR3 DNA reads as TGTGCCAGCAGCGCCCGGGACAGGGGCGACAATGAGCAGTTCTTC.

The gene calls are TRBV20-1 and TRBJ2-5, with D maybe TRBD2 (6 bases). Germline V CDR1 and CDR2: DFQATT, SNEGSKA (reference sequence). The CDR3 loop spans 10 amino acids. V was shortened by 5 bases and J by 5 bases, with 6 bases between the two germline ends. The CDR3 spells CSAGGETQYF. The CDR3 DNA reads as TGCAGTGCTGGGGGGGAGACCCAGTACTTC.

The gene calls are TRBV28 and TRBJ1-1; D may be TRBD1 (6 bases). The germline V gene has CDR1 MDHEN and CDR2 SYDVKM. The CDR3 extends over 15 amino acids. V lost 10 bases, J lost 2 bases, and 20 bases lay in between. The CDR3 DNA reads TGTGCCACGGACAGTCCAAAAGGGTTTAACACTGAAGCTTTCTTT. This encodes CATDSPKGFNTEAFF.

The V and J genes are TRBV20-1 and TRBJ2-1; no definite D call. The germline V gene encodes CDR1 DFQATT and CDR2 SNEGSKA (reference sequence). The CDR3 spans 14 residues. Trimming took 3 bases from V and 0 from J, leaving 9 bases between them. The CDR3 nucleotides are TGCAGTGCTAGTAAGAGTAGCTCCTACAATGAGCAGTTCTTC. This codes for CSASKSSSYNEQFF.

The rearrangement links TRBV5-4 to TRBJ2-2; the D gene is possibly TRBD1 (6 bases). V gave up 4 bases and J gave up 4 bases, with 14 bases separating them. Germline loops: CDR1 SGHNT, CDR2 YYREEE (reference sequence). The CDR3 runs to 15 residues. CDR3 protein: CASSPGQLLTGELFF. The CDR3 region has the DNA TGTGCCAGCAGCCCCGGACAGCTACTCACCGGGGAGCTGTTTTTT.

This clone was recorded a few times. The chain employs TRBV27 and TRBJ1-5; TRBD1 matches 8 bases. The CDR3 has 16 amino acids. Germline CDR1 MNHEY, CDR2 SMNVEV (reference sequence). V trimming: 6 bases; J trimming: 0 bases; junction bases outside the gene matches: 7. CDR3 in DNA: TGTGCCAGCAGGAACAGGGGGGAGGATAGCAATCAGCCCCAGCATTTT. Its translation: CASRNRGEDSNQPQHF.